The 15 T cell receptor beta chains listed next were all sequenced from one sample in a study of T cell repertoires in cytomegalovirus infection. TCRdb called the reads again in MiXCR, with one record for every CDR3 protein. The sample holds approximately 300,000 distinct CDR3 sequences, around 25% seen once. No antigens are known for them. This sample comprised cultured PBMCs, obtained from culture after CMV antigen stimulation. The receptor source for this set is a human donor in good health (CMV status not recorded). Some clones in this sample may be carry-over from other donors' samples.

The V and J genes are TRBV11-2 and TRBJ1-1; possibly TRBD1 for D (6 bases). Looked up from germline, CDR1 is SGHAT and CDR2 is FQNNGV. The CDR3 totals 15 residues. Between the trimmed V and J ends, which lost 0 bases and 1 base, there was a span of 9 bases. The CDR3 region has the DNA TGTGCCAGCAGCTTAGATCTGGGACAGAACACTGAAGCTTTCTTT. Translating gives CASSLDLGQNTEAFF.

The chain joins TRBV7-3 to TRBJ2-7, with D tentatively TRBD1 (5 bases). The germline V gene encodes CDR1 SGHTA and CDR2 FQGTGA. Trimming took off 3 bases at V and 5 bases at J, with 20 bases between the two ends. The CDR3 covers 16 residues. The CDR3 loop is CASSFPGQGLLHEQYF. CDR3 sequence (DNA): TGTGCCAGCAGCTTCCCCGGACAAGGCCTTCTCCACGAGCAGTACTTC. Supplemented by reference TRBV7-3 and TRBJ2-7, the full variable domain reads GAGVSQTPSNKVTEKGKYVELRCDPISGHTALYWYRQSLGQGPEFLIYFQGTGAADDSGLPNDRFFAVRPEGSVSTLKIQRTERGDSAVYLCASSFPGQGLLHEQYFGPGTRLTVT.

This chain links TRBV10-3 with TRBJ1-1, with a possible D match to TRBD1 (6 bases). Germline CDR1 reads ENHRY; CDR2 reads SYGVKD. The CDR3 totals 13 residues. Trimming stripped 6 bases from V and 6 bases from J, with 14 bases between. The CDR3 sequence: CAIRGARQAEAFF. The CDR3 bases are TGTGCCATCAGGGGAGCTAGACAGGCTGAAGCTTTCTTT.

This clonotype occurred a few times. This sequence joins TRBV4-3 and TRBJ2-1; D not certain. Trimming took 1 base from V and 3 from J, leaving 13 bases between them. The germline gives CDR1 LGHNA, CDR2 YSLEER. The CDR3 totals 16 residues. For the CDR3, the DNA is TGCGCCAGCAGCCAAGGTTCCATTCCAGGCTACAATGAGCAGTTCTTC. This gives the protein CASSQGSIPGYNEQFF.

The chain links TRBV10-3 to TRBJ2-7; possible D gene TRBD1, 5 bases. The length of the CDR3 is 17 residues. The germline gives CDR1 ENHRY, CDR2 SYGVKD. Trimming shortened V by 2 bases and J by 3 bases, and 20 bases separated the two germline ends. CDR3 sequence: CAISEDQGFALYYEQYV. CDR3 sequence (DNA): TGTGCCATCAGTGAGGATCAGGGCTTTGCCCTATACTACGAGCAGTACGTC.

The J gene is TRBJ2-7, the V gene TRBV20-1; D unclear. The CDR3 consists of 13 residues. V was trimmed by 7 bases and J by 2 bases, leaving 15 bases between them. Germline values: CDR1 DFQATT, CDR2 SNEGSKA (reference sequence). CDR3 residues: CSVYSPLTYEQYF. Here the CDR3 DNA reads TGCAGTGTATATTCTCCGCTAACCTACGAGCAGTACTTC.

The chain couples TRBV20-1 to TRBJ2-7; unclear D gene. The ends were cut back, 0 bases at V and 2 bases at J, with 8 bases in the middle. The CDR3 totals 13 residues. CDR1 is DFQATT, CDR2 SNEGSKA, per germline (reference sequence). The CDR3 DNA follows: TGCAGTGCTAGAGATCCCCGTACCTACGAGCAGTACGTC. Protein: CSARDPRTYEQYV.

The V gene is TRBV7-2, the J gene TRBJ1-1; D gene unclear. This CDR3 has 14 amino acids. Trimming took 2 bases from V and 3 from J, leaving 10 bases between them. Germline loops: CDR1 SGHTA, CDR2 FQGNSA. This CDR3 reads CASSLTPRYTEAFF. The DNA for the CDR3 is TGTGCCAGCAGCTTAACCCCCAGGTACACTGAAGCTTTCTTT.

This clonotype appeared a few times. This chain joins TRBV15 and TRBJ1-6, with a tentative D call TRBD1 (5 bases). Trimming removed 0 bases at V and 14 bases at J, with 11 bases between. Germline CDR1 and CDR2: LNHNV and YYDKDF (reference sequence). This CDR3 region has 13 residues. CDR3 coding DNA: TGTGCCACCAGCAGAGATTTAACGGGGGCCCTCCACTTT. It encodes CATSRDLTGALHF.

This clonotype was observed a few times. The chain joins TRBV20-1 to TRBJ2-3; 12 nucleotides line up with TRBD2. CDR3 length equals 16 residues. Germline V gene lookup returns CDR1 DFQATT and CDR2 SNEGSKA (reference sequence). V dropped 5 bases and J dropped 1; count of bases not matched to a gene: 7. This CDR3 is CSAPLAGGRGTDTQYF. In DNA form, the CDR3 reads TGCAGTGCTCCACTAGCGGGAGGTCGTGGCACAGATACGCAGTATTTT.

This chain uses TRBV29-1 with TRBJ2-5; D is possibly TRBD2 (5 bases). This CDR3 is 12 amino acids long. Germline CDR1 reads SQVTM; CDR2 reads ANQGSEA. V was cut by 7 bases and J by 2 bases, with 11 bases left in between. This CDR3 is CSAYRGQETQYF. The CDR3 coding sequence is TGCAGCGCCTACCGGGGACAAGAGACCCAGTACTTC.

This clonotype was observed many times. CDR3: CASSFPGTENYNEQFF. The DNA of the CDR3 is TGTGCCAGCAGCTTTCCCGGGACTGAAAACTACAATGAGCAGTTCTTC. The V and J genes are TRBV7-2 and TRBJ2-1, with D maybe TRBD2 (6 bases). Germline V CDR1 and CDR2: SGHTA, FQGNSA. This CDR3 contains 16 residues. V dropped 3 bases and J dropped 3 bases, with 15 bases sitting between them.

Written as DNA, the CDR3 is TGTGCCATTGACAGGGGGAGCCCAAATCAGCCCCAGCATTTT. Encoded protein: CAIDRGSPNQPQHF. The chain joins TRBV28 to TRBJ1-5; 9 bases fit TRBD1. Per the germline V gene, CDR1 is MDHEN and CDR2 is SYDVKM. This CDR3 is 14 amino acids long. V lost 10 bases, J lost 4 bases, and 8 bases stayed unmatched.

V gene TRBV11-2 combines with J gene TRBJ1-1; possible D gene TRBD1, 6 bases. V was shortened by 5 bases and J by 2 bases, with 18 bases between the two germline ends. CDR1 and CDR2 from the germline V gene are SGHAT and FQNNGV. There are 16 residues in the CDR3. The CDR3 region has the DNA TGTGCCAGCAGCCCGTTCTCGCACAGGGCAAACACTGAAGCTTTCTTT. Translating gives CASSPFSHRANTEAFF. Full variable domain (missing parts from reference TRBV11-2 and TRBJ1-1): EAGVAQSPRYKIIEKRQSVAFWCNPISGHATLYWYQQILGQGPKLLIQFQNNGVVDDSQLPKDRFSAERLKGVDSTLKIQPAKLEDSAVYLCASSPFSHRANTEAFFGQGTRLTVV.

This chain uses TRBV7-3 with TRBJ2-3, with 7 bases identical to TRBD1. The germline gives CDR1 SGHTA, CDR2 FQGTGA. V trimming: 5 bases; J trimming: 1 base; junction bases outside the gene matches: 9. The CDR3 spans 16 residues. The CDR3 sequence: CASSATVGTGTDTQYF. For the CDR3, the DNA is TGTGCCAGCAGCGCAACGGTGGGGACAGGCACAGATACGCAGTATTTT.